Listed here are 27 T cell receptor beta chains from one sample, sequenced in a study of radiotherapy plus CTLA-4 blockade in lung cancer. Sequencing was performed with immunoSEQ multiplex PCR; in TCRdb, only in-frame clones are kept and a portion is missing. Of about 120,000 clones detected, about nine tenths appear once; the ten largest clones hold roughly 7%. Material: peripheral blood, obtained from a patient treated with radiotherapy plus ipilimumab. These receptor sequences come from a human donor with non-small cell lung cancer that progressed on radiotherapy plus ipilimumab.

The CDR3 spells CASSVTGVEEAFF. CDR3 DNA sequence: TGTGCCAGCAGCGTCACAGGGGTGGAAGAAGCTTTCTTT. The rearrangement uses TRBV11-2 and TRBJ1-1, with 7 bases lining up with TRBD1. Germline CDR1 SGHAT, CDR2 FQNNGV. The CDR3 spans 13 residues. Trimming cost V 5 bases and J 8 bases; bases outside gene matches: 8.

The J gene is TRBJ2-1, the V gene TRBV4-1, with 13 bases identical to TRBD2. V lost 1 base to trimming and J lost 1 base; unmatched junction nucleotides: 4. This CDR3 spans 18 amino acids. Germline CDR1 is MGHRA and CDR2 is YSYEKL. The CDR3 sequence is CASSQGLAGGVSYNEQFF. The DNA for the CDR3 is TGCGCCAGCAGCCAAGGACTAGCGGGAGGTGTATCCTACAATGAGCAGTTCTTC.

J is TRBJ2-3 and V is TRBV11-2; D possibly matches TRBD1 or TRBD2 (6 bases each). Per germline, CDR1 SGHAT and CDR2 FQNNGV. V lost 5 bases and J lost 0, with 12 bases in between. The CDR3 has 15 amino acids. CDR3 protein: CASSPQGRSTDTQYF. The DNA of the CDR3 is TGTGCCAGCAGCCCCCAGGGGAGGAGCACAGATACGCAGTATTTT. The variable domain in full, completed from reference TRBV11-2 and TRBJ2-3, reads EAGVAQSPRYKIIEKRQSVAFWCNPISGHATLYWYQQILGQGPKLLIQFQNNGVVDDSQLPKDRFSAERLKGVDSTLKIQPAKLEDSAVYLCASSPQGRSTDTQYFGPGTRLTVL.

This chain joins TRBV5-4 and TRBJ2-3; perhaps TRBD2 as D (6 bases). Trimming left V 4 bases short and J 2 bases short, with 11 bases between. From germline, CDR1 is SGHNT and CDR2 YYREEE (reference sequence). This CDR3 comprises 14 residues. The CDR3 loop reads CASSPGGATDTQYF. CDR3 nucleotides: TGTGCCAGCAGCCCAGGAGGGGCCACAGATACGCAGTATTTT.

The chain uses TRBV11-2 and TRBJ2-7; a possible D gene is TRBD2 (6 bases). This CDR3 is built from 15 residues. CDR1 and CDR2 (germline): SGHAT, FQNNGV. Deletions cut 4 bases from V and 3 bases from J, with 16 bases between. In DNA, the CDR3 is TGTGCCAGCAGCTCCCGTCGGACGGAGGGCTACGAGCAGTACTTC. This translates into CASSSRRTEGYEQYF. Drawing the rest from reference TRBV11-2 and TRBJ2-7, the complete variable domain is EAGVAQSPRYKIIEKRQSVAFWCNPISGHATLYWYQQILGQGPKLLIQFQNNGVVDDSQLPKDRFSAERLKGVDSTLKIQPAKLEDSAVYLCASSSRRTEGYEQYFGPGTRLTVT.

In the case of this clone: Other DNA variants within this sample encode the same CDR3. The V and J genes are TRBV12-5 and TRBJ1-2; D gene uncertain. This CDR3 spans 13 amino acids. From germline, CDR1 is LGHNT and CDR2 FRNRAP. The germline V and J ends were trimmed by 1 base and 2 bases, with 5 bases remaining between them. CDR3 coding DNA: TGTGCTAGTGGTTTGGGGGTGAACTATGGCTACACCTTC. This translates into CASGLGVNYGYTF. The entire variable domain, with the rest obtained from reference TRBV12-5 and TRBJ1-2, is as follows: DARVTQTPRHKVTEMGQEVTMRCQPILGHNTVFWYRQTMMQGLELLAYFRNRAPLDDSGMPKDRFSAEMPDATLATLKIQPSEPRDSAVYFCASGLGVNYGYTFGSGTRLTVV.

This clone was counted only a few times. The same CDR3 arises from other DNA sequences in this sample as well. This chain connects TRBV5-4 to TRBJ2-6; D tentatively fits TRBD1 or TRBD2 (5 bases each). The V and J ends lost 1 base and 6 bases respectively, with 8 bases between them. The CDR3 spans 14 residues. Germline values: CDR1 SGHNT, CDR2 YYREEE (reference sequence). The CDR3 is CASSLQGEANVLTF. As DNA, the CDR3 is TGTGCCAGCAGCTTGCAGGGAGAGGCCAACGTCCTGACTTTC.

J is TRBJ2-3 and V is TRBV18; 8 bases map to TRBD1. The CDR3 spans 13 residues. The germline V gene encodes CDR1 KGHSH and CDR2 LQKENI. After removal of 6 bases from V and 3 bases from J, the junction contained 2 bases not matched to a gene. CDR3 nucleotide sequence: TGTGCCAGCTCGCGGGACAGGACAGATACGCAGTATTTT. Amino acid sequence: CASSRDRTDTQYF.

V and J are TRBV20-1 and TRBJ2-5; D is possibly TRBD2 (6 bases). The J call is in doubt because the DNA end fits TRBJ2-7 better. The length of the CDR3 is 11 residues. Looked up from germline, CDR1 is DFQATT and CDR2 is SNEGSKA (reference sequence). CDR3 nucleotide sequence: TGCAGTGCCACGGGGCGGGGCGAGCAGTACTTC. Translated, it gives CSATGRGEQYF.

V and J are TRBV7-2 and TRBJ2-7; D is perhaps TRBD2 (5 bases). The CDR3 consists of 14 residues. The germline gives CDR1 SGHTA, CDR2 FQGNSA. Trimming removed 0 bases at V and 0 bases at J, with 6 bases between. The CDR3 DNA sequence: TGTGCCAGCAGCTTAGCGGGAGTCTCCTACGAGCAGTACTTC. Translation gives CASSLAGVSYEQYF.

The CDR3 nucleotides read TGTGCCAGTAGTGTGAGGATTTTCTCCTACGAGCAGTACTTC. The encoded protein is CASSVRIFSYEQYF. This sequence joins TRBV19 and TRBJ2-7; D gene uncertain. The CDR3 consists of 14 residues. The V gene lost 5 bases and the J gene lost 0 bases, with 11 bases spanning the gap. Germline-derived CDR1 and CDR2 are LNHDA and SQIVND (reference sequence).

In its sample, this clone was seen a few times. The CDR3: CASSLSGGLYEQYF. Written as DNA, the CDR3 is TGTGCCAGCAGCTTGTCAGGGGGCCTTTACGAGCAGTACTTC. The chain couples TRBV7-9 to TRBJ2-7; TRBD1 matches at 8 bases. The V and J ends lost 3 bases and 4 bases, in that order; junction bases with no gene match: 5. The CDR3 sequence is 14 residues long. Per the germline V gene, CDR1 is SEHNR and CDR2 is FQNEAQ (reference sequence).

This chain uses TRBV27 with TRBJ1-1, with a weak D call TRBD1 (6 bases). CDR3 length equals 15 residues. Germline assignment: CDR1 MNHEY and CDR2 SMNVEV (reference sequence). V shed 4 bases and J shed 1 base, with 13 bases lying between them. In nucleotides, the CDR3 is TGTGCCAGCAGTTCGATGGGACACCAGAACACTGAAGCTTTCTTT. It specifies CASSSMGHQNTEAFF.

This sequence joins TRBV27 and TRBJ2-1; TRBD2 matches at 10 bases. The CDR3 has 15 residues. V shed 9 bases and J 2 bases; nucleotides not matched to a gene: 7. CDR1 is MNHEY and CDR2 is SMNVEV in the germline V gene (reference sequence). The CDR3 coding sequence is TGTGCCAGTAGGACTGGGACTAGCGCCTACAATGAGCAGTTCTTC. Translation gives CASRTGTSAYNEQFF.

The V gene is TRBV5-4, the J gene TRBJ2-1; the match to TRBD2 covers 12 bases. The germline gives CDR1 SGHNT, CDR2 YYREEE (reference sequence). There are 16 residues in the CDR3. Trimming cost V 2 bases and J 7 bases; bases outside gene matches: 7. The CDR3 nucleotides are TGTGCCAGCAGCTTCATGACTAGCGGGAGTTATAATGAGCAGTTCTTC. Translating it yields CASSFMTSGSYNEQFF.

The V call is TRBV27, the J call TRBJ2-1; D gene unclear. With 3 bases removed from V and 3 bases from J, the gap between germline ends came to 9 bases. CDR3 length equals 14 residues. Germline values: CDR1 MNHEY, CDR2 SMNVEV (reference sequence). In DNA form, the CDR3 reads TGTGCCAGCAGTTTGAGTAGAGACTACAATGAGCAGTTCTTC. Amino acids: CASSLSRDYNEQFF.

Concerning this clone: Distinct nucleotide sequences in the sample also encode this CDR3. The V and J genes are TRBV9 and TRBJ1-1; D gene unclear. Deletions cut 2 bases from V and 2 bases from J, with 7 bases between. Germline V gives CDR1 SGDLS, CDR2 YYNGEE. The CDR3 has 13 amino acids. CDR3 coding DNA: TGTGCCAGCAGCGTTGGCCCTAACACTGAAGCTTTCTTT. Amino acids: CASSVGPNTEAFF.

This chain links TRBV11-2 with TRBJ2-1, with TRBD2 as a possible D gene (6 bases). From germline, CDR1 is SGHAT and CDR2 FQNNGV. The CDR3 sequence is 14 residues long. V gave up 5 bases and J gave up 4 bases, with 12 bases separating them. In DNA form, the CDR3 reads TGTGCCAGCAGCATTGGGGGGATATACAATGAGCAGTTCTTC. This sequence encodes CASSIGGIYNEQFF.

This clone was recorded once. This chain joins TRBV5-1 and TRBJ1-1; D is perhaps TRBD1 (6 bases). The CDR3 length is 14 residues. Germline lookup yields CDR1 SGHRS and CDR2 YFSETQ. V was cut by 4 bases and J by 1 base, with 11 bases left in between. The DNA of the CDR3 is TGCGCCAGCAGCATCCAGACAGGGAACACTGAAGCTTTCTTT. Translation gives CASSIQTGNTEAFF.

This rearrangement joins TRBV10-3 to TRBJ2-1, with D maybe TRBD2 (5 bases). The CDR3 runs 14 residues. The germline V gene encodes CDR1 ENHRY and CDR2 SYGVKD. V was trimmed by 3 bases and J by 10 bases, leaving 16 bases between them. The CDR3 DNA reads TGTGCCATCAGTGAAACCGCTCTAGCTAAGGAGCAGTTCTTC. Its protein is CAISETALAKEQFF.

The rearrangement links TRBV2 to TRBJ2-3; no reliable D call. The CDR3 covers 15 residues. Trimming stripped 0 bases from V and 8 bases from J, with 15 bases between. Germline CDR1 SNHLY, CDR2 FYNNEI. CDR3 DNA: TGTGCCAGCAGTGAAGCGCACGGAGTCTACGGTACGCAGTATTTT. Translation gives CASSEAHGVYGTQYF.

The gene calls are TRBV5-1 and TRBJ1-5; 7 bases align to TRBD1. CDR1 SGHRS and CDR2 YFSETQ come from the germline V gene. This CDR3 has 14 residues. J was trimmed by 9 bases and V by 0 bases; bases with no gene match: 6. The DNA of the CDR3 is TGCGCCAGCAGCTTGGGCCAGGGGGGAGGGCCCCAGCATTTT. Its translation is CASSLGQGGGPQHF.

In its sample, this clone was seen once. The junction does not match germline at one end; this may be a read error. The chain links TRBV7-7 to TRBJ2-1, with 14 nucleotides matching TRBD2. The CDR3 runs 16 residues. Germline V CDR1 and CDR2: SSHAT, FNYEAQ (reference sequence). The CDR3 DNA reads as TGTGCTAGCAGCCCAGGACTAGCGGGAGGTGTTAATGAGCAGTTCTTC. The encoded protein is CASSPGLAGGVNEQFF.

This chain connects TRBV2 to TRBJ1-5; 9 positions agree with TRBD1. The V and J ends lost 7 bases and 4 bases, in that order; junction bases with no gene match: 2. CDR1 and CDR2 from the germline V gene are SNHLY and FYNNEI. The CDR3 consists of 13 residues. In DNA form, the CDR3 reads TGTGCCAGCAAGACAGGGGGGAATCAGCCCCAGCATTTT. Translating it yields CASKTGGNQPQHF.

CDR3 region: CASSQGEAGANVLTF. The CDR3 DNA reads as TGTGCCAGCAGCCAAGGGGAGGCTGGGGCCAACGTCCTGACTTTC. V usage is TRBV7-3 and J usage is TRBJ2-6; D may be TRBD2 (6 bases). CDR3 size: 15 residues. V lost 5 bases and J 2 bases, leaving 10 bases between the germline ends. Germline V gene sequence: CDR1 SGHTA, CDR2 FQGTGA.

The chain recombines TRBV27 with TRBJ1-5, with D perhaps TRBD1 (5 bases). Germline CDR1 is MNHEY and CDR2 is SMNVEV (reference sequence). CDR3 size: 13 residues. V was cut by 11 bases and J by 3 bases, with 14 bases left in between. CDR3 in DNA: TGTGCCTCCGGGTTAGGGGCCAATCAGCCCCAGCATTTT. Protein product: CASGLGANQPQHF.

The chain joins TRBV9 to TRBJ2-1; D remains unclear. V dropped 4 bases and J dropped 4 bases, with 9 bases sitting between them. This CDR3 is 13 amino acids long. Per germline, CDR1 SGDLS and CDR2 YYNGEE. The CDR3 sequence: CASSREGYNEQFF. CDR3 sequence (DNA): TGTGCCAGCAGCAGGGAAGGGTACAATGAGCAGTTCTTC. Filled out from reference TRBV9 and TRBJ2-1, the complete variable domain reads DSGVTQTPKHLITATGQRVTLRCSPRSGDLSVYWYQQSLDQGLQFLIQYYNGEERAKGNILERFSAQQFPDLHSELNLSSLELGDSALYFCASSREGYNEQFFGPGTRLTVL.